This entry concerns a single TCR beta chain. This sample is drawn from a study of blood T cells in healthy people across ages. Investigators took about 9.4 milliliters of peripheral blood from every donor. Primers used in a second PCR of roughly 6 to 12 cycles were a sample-barcoded 5' primer and a J-beta primer mix. TCRdb passed the 5' RACE reads through MiXCR, listing each CDR3 protein once. The table lists 650,000 to 1,000,000 distinct CDR3 sequences, about 36% of them singletons. CDR3 size: 17 residues. Trimming at V came to 5 bases and at J to 0 bases, leaving 6 bases not matched to a gene. This clonotype was obtained from a young man in good health. This chain connects TRBV12-3 or TRBV12-4 to TRBJ1-5; the match to TRBD1 covers 11 bases. The specimen sequenced was blood. DNA for the CDR3: TGTGCCAGCAGTCCCGGGACAGGGGGTTATAGCAATCAGCCCCAGCATTTT. Translating it yields CASSPGTGGYSNQPQHF.